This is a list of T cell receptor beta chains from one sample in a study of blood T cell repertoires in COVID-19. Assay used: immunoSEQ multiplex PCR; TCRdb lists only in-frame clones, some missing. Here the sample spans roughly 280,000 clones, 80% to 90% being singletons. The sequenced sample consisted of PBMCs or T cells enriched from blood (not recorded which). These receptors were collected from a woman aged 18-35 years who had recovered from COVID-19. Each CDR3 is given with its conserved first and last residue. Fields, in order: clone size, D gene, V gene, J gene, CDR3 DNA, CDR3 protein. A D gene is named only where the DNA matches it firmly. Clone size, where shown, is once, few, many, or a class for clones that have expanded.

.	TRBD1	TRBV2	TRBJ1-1	TGTGCCAGCAGTGCCGGGACAGGGTTGATGGAAGCTTTCTTT	CASSAGTGLMEAFF
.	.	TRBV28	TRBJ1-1	TGTGCCAGCAGACTCCCTGGGGGGGGGAATGAAGCTTTCTTT	CASRLPGGGNEAFF
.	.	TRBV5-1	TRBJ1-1	TGCGCCAGCAGCTTAGAATGGGGAGGGAACACTGAAGCTTTCTTT	CASSLEWGGNTEAFF
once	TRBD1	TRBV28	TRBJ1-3	TGTGCCAGCAGGTCCGGACAGGCTCGCTCTGGAAACACCATATATTTT	CASRSGQARSGNTIYF
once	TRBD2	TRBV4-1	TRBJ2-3	TGCGCCAGCAGTCGTAGCGGGGTGTCCACAGATACGCAGTATTTT	CASSRSGVSTDTQYF
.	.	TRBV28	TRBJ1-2	TGTGCCAGCAGTTTAACCGGGGGAGCCTATGGCTACACCTTC	CASSLTGGAYGYTF
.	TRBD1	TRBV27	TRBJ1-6	TGTGCCAGCAGGACTGGGACAGCCTATAATTCACCCCTCCACTTT	CASRTGTAYNSPLHF
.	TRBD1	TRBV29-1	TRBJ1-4	TGCAGCGCCGCAGGACAGGGGGCGGCGACTAATGAAAAACTGTTTTTT	CSAAGQGAATNEKLFF
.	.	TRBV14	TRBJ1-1	TGTGCCAGCAGCCCACAGAACACTGAAGCTTTCTTT	CASSPQNTEAFF
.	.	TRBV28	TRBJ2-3	TGTGCCAGCAGATCCGGGACACATAGCACAGATACGCAGTATTTT	CASRSGTHSTDTQYF
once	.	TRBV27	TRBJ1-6	TGTGCCAGCAGTTTCCAAGCCAATTCACCCCTCCACTTT	CASSFQANSPLHF
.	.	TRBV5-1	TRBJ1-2	TGCGCCAGCAGCTTGTCGTTGGTCGGTGGCTACACCTTC	CASSLSLVGGYTF
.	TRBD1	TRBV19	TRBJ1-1	TGTGCCAGTAGTATACGACAGGGATTTGAAGCTTTCTTT	CASSIRQGFEAFF
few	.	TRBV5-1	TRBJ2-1	TGCGCCAGCAGCTTGGTTGCAGGGGCGAACAATGAGCAGTTCTTC	CASSLVAGANNEQFF
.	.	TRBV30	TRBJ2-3	TGTGCCTGGAGTGTACAGATCGTGGATACGCAGTATTTT	CAWSVQIVDTQYF
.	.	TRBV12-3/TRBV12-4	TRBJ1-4	TGTGCCAGCCGGGGGTTCGATAATGAAAAACTGTTTTTT	CASRGFDNEKLFF
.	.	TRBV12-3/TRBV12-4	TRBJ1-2	TGTGCCAGCAGTTTCCAAGGGGACTATGGCTACACCTTC	CASSFQGDYGYTF
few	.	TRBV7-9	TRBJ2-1	TGTGCCAGCAGCTTAGATGGGGGCCATGAGCAGTTCTTC	CASSLDGGHEQFF
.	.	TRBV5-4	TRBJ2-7	TGTGCCAGCAGCTTAACCGGGTCCTCCTACGAGCAGTACTTC	CASSLTGSSYEQYF
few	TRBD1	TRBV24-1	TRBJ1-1	TGTGCCACCAGTGAAACAGGGGCTACTGAAGCTTTCTTT	CATSETGATEAFF
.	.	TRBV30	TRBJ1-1	TGTGCCTGGAAGCCCAGGAGGAGCACTGAAGCTTTCTTT	CAWKPRRSTEAFF
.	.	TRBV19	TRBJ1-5	TGTGCCAGTAGTATCCTGGACAGTCGGAATCAGCCCCAGCATTTT	CASSILDSRNQPQHF
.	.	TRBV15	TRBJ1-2	TGTGCCACCAGCCTTAGGGCAGGGCTAGATGATGGCTACACCTTC	CATSLRAGLDDGYTF
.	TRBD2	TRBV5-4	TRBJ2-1	TGTGCCAGCAGCTCCCGGAAGGGAGGGGACAATGAGCAGTTCTTC	CASSSRKGGDNEQFF
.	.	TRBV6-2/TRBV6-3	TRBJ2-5	TGTGCCAGCAGTTACTCGACTGGGTTGGGAGAGACCCAGTACTTC	CASSYSTGLGETQYF
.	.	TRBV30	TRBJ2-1	TGTGCCTGGAGTTCCCGGGGAAGTGAGCAGTTCTTC	CAWSSRGSEQFF
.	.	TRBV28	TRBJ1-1	TGTGCCAGCAGTTTTTGGGAGGAAGCTTTCTTT	CASSFWEEAFF
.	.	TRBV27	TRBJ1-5	TGTGCCAGCAGTTTAGAGGGCGACCAGCCCCAGCATTTT	CASSLEGDQPQHF
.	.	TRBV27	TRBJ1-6	TGTGCCAGCAGTCAAGGGACATTTCTTAATTCACCCCTCCACTTT	CASSQGTFLNSPLHF
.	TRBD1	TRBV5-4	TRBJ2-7	TGTGCCAGCAGCTCGAGTGTCAACAGGGGCCCGGGGTACTTC	CASSSSVNRGPGYF
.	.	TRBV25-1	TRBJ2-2	TGTGCCAGCCACCGGACCGGGGAGCTGTTTTTT	CASHRTGELFF
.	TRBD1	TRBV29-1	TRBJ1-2	TGCAGCGTTGGGACAGGGACCGAGTATGGCTACACCTTC	CSVGTGTEYGYTF
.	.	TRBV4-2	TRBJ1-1	TGTGCCAGCAGCCAAGAGGGCTGGAACACTGAAGCTTTCTTT	CASSQEGWNTEAFF
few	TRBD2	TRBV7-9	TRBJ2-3	TGTGCCAGCAGCACCGGGGGGGCAGGCACAGATACGCAGTATTTT	CASSTGGAGTDTQYF
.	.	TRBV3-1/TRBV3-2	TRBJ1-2	TGTGCCAGCAGCCAAGTGGGTTGGCGGACAGATCAGGTCTACACCTTC	CASSQVGWRTDQVYTF
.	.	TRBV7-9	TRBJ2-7	TGTGCCAGCAGCGGACTCTGGGGGCAGGAGCAGTACTTC	CASSGLWGQEQYF
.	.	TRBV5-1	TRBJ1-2	TGCGCCAGCAGCTTGGGACCTGGGGCTTCTAACTATGGCTACACCTTC	CASSLGPGASNYGYTF
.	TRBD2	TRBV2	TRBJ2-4	TGTGCCAGCAGTGAAGCGCGCCTAGCGGGGGGGCTGGAAAACATTCAGTACTTC	CASSEARLAGGLENIQYF
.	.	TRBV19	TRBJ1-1	TGTGCCAGTAGTATATCTCGGGATGAAGCTTTCTTT	CASSISRDEAFF
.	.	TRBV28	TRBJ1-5	TGTGCCAGCAGTTTATGGGGAGTTGGTCAGCCCCAGCATTTT	CASSLWGVGQPQHF
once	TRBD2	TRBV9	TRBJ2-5	TGTGCCAGCAGCGTAGAGAGCGGGGAAGTAGGGGAGACCCAGTACTTC	CASSVESGEVGETQYF
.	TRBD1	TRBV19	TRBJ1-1	TGTGCCAGCACGCGACAGGGGGAGGTGAGGGCTGAAGCTTTCTTT	CASTRQGEVRAEAFF
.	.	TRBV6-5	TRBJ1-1	TGTGCCAGTCGTGGTACCGGGACACCGAACACTGAAGCTTTCTTT	CASRGTGTPNTEAFF
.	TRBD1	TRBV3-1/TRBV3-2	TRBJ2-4	TGTGCCAGCAGCAAAACGGGGACAGGTATTAAAAACATTCAGTACTTC	CASSKTGTGIKNIQYF
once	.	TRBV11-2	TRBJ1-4	TGTGCCAGCAGCTTTGAGGGAACAAATGAAAAACTGTTTTTT	CASSFEGTNEKLFF
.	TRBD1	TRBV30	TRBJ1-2	TGTGCCTGGAGTTTTACCCGGGACAGGGCATTCTTC	CAWSFTRDRAFF
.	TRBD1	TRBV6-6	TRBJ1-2	TGTGCCAGCAGTAACCGGGACAGGGATAACTATGGCTACACCTTC	CASSNRDRDNYGYTF
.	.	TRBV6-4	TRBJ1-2	TGTGCCAGCAGTGTTACGGAGTTAGGCGACTATGGCTACACCTTC	CASSVTELGDYGYTF